Listed below are T cell receptor beta chains from one sample, sequenced in a study of blood T cell repertoires in COVID-19. TCRdb's copy holds only in-frame clones and misses some; the assay was immunoSEQ multiplex PCR. In the table there are over 100,000 clones, around four fifths of which are singletons. Input material: peripheral blood. The origin of the receptors is a man between 65 and 79 years old with acute or convalescent COVID-19. CDR3s include the opening cysteine and the closing phenylalanine or tryptophan.

v_call	cdr3_length	cdr3_aa
TRBV28	16	CASSGKLGGMNTEAFF
TRBV7-2	14	CASSSDIANYGYTF
TRBV9	17	CASSPGTSGSPYNEQFF
TRBV19	16	CASSPLRGGYNEKLFF
TRBV7-3	14	CASSSDPQIYGYTF
TRBV5-1	15	CASSVDRASNQPQHF
TRBV19	15	CASTTTGPLNQPQHF
TRBV6-5	14	CASRFRDRGRRAFF
TRBV3-1/TRBV3-2	13	CASRRDSSYEQYF
TRBV24-1	16	CATSDSGQGWFNGYTF
TRBV5-1	13	CASSLAGVYEQYF
TRBV11-2	14	CASTLAGGITEAFF
TRBV7-7	15	CASSSGQGGTDTQYF
TRBV6-5	16	CASSYRTSGSRETQYF
TRBV28	16	CASSTPGGTGYEKLFF
TRBV18	16	CASSPAPGATGNTIYF
TRBV18	16	CASSSEFLRDTGELFF
TRBV3-1/TRBV3-2	15	CASSQEWGTSGTQYF
TRBV6-6	14	CASSYTGINNEQFF
TRBV30	15	CAWSVGGATRGGYTF
TRBV4-1	15	CASSQGRTENEKLFF
TRBV6-6	16	CASSYGGDPANYGYTF
TRBV5-1	15	CASSLASRDLGGYTF
TRBV28	18	CASSLPGTGVTTNEKLFF
TRBV3-1/TRBV3-2	14	CASSQQGFANTIYF
TRBV10-1	12	CASSEAGNEQFF
TRBV7-8	16	CASSLASGSSYNEQFF
TRBV18	15	CASSPNRGPGNEQFF
TRBV5-5	11	CASSLEGEVFF
TRBV19	15	CASSIGGDLDYGYTF
TRBV15	15	CATSRDRGGGTEAFF
TRBV5-1	14	CASSLEASTYEQYF
TRBV5-6	13	CASSHDITSPLHF
TRBV30	17	CAWRAGTGQGGSNEQFF
TRBV14	14	CASSQQGWDTEAFF
TRBV28	15	CASSSEGSGQETQYF
TRBV28	16	CASRNRGAHSNQPQHF
TRBV5-4	13	CASSLDQATEAFF
TRBV4-1	14	CASSSPDRDGGYTF
TRBV30	14	CAWAVPGGPDTQYF
TRBV10-3	14	CAITFGRGSYEQYF
TRBV18	16	CASSPPTGIPGNTIYF
TRBV3-1/TRBV3-2	13	CASSQESSSEQFF
TRBV24-1	16	CATSVGAGGPDDGYTF
TRBV30	15	CAWKGKGQGFYEQYF
TRBV2	12	CASSGGGGEAFF
TRBV7-9	17	CASSLGGTLLRGSPLHF
TRBV19	14	CASGAKTNTGELFF
TRBV9	15	CASSVEHQGTGELFF
TRBV20-1	14	CSASIRGRLQPQHF